This section outlines one T cell receptor beta chain sequence together with its context. Followed over time, Seattle patients had been enrolled while infection was active. Authors' data handling: Nucleated cell counts were estimated from reference gene primer amplification. Only in-frame clones appear in the TCRdb table, and some are missing; sequencing was by immunoSEQ multiplex PCR. V and J calls and clone size are given by that table; D and trimming were obtained from the DNA. The sample yields some 390,000 clones, around 87% seen once. This CDR3 contains 13 residues. The V gene lost 6 bases and the J gene lost 5 bases, with 10 bases spanning the gap. The V gene's germline CDR1 is MNHEY and CDR2 SVGAGI. These data come from a study of blood T cell repertoires in COVID-19. The overall study: The United States, Italy and Spain were the sources of the acute and convalescent COVID-19 samples. PBMCs, B-cell-depleted T cells, or T cells provided the cDNA or gDNA that made up the material.

The V call is TRBV6-5, the J call TRBJ1-4, with D unresolved. The TCR comes from a woman in her fifties or sixties with COVID-19, enrolled during active disease. The sequenced sample was peripheral blood. CDR3 nucleotide sequence: TGTGCCAGCAGCCAGCAGGAAAATGAAAAACTGTTTTTT. Protein: CASSQQENEKLFF.